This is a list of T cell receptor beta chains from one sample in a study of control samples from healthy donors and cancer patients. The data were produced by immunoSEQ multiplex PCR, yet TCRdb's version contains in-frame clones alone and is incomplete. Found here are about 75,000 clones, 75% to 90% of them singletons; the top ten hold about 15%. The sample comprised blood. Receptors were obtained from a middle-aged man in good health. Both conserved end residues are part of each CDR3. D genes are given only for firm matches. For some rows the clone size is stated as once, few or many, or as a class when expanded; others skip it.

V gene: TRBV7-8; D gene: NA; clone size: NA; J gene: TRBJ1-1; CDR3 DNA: TGTGCCAGCAGCTTAGGTGGCAGAAACACTGAAGCTTTCTTT; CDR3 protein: CASSLGGRNTEAFF
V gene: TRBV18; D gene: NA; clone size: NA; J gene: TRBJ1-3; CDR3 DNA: TGTGCCAGCTCACCACCGAACAGAAACTCTGGAAACACCATATATTTT; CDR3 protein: CASSPPNRNSGNTIYF
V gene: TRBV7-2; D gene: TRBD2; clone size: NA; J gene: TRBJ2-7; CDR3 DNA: TGTGCCAGCACGAGCATGGGGGGGACCCACGAGCAGTACTTC; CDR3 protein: CASTSMGGTHEQYF
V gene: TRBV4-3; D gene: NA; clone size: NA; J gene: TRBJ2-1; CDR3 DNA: TGCGCCAGCAGCCAAGATCGTTTTCCCTACAATGAGCAGTTCTTC; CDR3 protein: CASSQDRFPYNEQFF
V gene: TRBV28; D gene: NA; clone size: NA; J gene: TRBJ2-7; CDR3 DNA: TGTGCCAGCAGCAGGGGGGTGTCCTACGAGCAGTACTTC; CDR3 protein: CASSRGVSYEQYF
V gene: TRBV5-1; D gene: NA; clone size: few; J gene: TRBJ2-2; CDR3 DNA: TGCGCCAGCAGCTTGGAGGCAGTTACCGGGGAGCTGTTTTTT; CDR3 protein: CASSLEAVTGELFF
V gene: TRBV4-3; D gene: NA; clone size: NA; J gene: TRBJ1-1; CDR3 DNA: TGCGCCAGCAGCCAAGATAGGGACCCGGGGGGGAATGAAGCTTTCTTT; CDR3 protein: CASSQDRDPGGNEAFF
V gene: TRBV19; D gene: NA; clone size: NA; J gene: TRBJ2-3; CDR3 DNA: TGTGCCAGTAGTGCGCAGCCGGGATTCCCTCGGCAGTATTTT; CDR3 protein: CASSAQPGFPRQYF
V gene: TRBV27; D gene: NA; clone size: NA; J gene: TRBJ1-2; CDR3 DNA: TGTGCCAGCAGTCCTAAGACATCTACGAACTATGGCTACACCTTC; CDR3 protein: CASSPKTSTNYGYTF
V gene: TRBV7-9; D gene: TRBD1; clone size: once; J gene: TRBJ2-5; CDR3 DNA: TGTGCCAGCAGCTTAGGTGGGACAGGGGGAGAGACCCAGTACTTC; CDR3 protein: CASSLGGTGGETQYF
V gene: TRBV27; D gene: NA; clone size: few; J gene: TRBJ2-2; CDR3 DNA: TGTGCCAGCACGAACACCGGGGAGCTGTTTTTT; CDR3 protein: CASTNTGELFF
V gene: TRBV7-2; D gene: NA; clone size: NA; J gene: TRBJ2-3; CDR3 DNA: TGTGCCAGCAGCTTAGATTTACCGGCGACAGATACGCAGTATTTT; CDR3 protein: CASSLDLPATDTQYF
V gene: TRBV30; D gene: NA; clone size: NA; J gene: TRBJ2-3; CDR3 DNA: TGTGCCTGGAGCGCCACGGGACATTTGCAGTATTTT; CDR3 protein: CAWSATGHLQYF
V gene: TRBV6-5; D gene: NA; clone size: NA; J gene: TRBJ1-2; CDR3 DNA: TGTGCCAGCAGTTCCCCGGCCCAAAATAACAACTATGGCTACACCTTC; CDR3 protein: CASSSPAQNNNYGYTF
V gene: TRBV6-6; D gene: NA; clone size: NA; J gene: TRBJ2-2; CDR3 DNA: TGTGCCAGCAGTTACTCAGGGTACACCGGGGAGCTGTTTTTT; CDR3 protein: CASSYSGYTGELFF
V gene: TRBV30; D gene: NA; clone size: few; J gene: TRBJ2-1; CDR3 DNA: TGTGCCTGGACCCCCTTAGCGGCCTACAATGAGCAGTTCTTC; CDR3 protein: CAWTPLAAYNEQFF
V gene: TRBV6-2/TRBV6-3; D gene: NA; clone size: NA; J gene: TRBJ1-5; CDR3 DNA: TGTGCCAGCAGTTACTCCCCAAGGGGATCGCCCCAGCATTTT; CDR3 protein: CASSYSPRGSPQHF
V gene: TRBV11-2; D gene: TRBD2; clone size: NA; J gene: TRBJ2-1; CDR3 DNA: TGTGCCAGCAGCTTAGAAGGGGCTAGCGGATTTTACAATGAGCAGTTCTTC; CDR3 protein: CASSLEGASGFYNEQFF
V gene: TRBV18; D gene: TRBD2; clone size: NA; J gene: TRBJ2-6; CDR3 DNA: TGTGCCAGCTCACGACGACAGAGCGGGAGGGCCTCGTCTACTGGGGCCAACGTCCTGACTTTC; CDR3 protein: CASSRRQSGRASSTGANVLTF
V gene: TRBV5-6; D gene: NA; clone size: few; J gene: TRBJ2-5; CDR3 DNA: TGTGCCAGCAGCTCGACTAGGGGAGAGACCCAGTACTTC; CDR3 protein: CASSSTRGETQYF
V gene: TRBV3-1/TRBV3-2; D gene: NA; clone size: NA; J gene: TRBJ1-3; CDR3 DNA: TGTGCCAGCAGCCAAGACAGGCTATCTGGAAACACCATATATTTT; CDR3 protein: CASSQDRLSGNTIYF
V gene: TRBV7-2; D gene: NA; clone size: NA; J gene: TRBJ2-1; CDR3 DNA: TGTGCCAGCGGGGGTAATGAGCAGTTCTTC; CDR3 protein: CASGGNEQFF
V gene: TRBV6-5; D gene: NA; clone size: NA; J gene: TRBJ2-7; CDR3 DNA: TGTTCGATACTACCGGACACGTTCGACTACGAGCAGTACTTC; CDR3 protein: CSILPDTFDYEQYF
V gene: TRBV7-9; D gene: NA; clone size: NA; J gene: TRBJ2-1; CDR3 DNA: TGTGCCAGCAGCAGGGGCACAACAGGGAATGAGCAGTTCTTC; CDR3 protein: CASSRGTTGNEQFF
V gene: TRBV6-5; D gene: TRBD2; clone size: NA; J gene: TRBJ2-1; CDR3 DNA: TGTGCCAGCAGTTACTCGACTAGCGGGAACAATGAGCAGTTCTTC; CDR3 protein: CASSYSTSGNNEQFF
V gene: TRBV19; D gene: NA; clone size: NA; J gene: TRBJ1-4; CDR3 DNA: TGTGCCAGTAAGTCTTGGGGAGAAAAACTGTTTTTT; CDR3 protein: CASKSWGEKLFF
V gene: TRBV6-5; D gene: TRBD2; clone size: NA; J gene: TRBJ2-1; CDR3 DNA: TGTGCCAGCAGTTACTCACTAGCGGGAGTAAATGAGCAGTTCTTC; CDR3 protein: CASSYSLAGVNEQFF
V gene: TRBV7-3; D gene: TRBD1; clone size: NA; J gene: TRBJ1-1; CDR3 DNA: TGTGCCAGCAGCTTAACGTATGGACAGGGCACTGAAGCTTTCTTT; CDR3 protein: CASSLTYGQGTEAFF
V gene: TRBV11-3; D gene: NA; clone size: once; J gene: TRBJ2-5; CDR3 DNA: TGTGCCAGCAGCTTGGACAGCCCTCAAGAGACCCAGTACTTC; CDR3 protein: CASSLDSPQETQYF
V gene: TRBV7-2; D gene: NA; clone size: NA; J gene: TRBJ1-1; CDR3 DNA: TGTGCCAGCAGCCTACCAGGGGTTCTTGCTGAAGCTTTCTTT; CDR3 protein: CASSLPGVLAEAFF
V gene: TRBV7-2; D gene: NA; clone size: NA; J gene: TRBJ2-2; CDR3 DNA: TGTGCCAGCATCTTAGTCGGGGACACCGGGGAGCTGTTTTTT; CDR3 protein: CASILVGDTGELFF
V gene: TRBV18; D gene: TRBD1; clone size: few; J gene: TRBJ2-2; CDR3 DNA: TGTGCCAGCTCTCCGGGACAGAGGACCGGGGAGCTGTTTTTT; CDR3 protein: CASSPGQRTGELFF
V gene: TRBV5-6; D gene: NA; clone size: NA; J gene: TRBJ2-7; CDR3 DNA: TGTGCCAGCAGCCGGCCCCAAGGCGAGCAGTACTTC; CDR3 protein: CASSRPQGEQYF
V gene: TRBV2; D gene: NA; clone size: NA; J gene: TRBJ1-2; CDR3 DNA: TGTGCCAGCAGAGACGGGAGAGGTTATGGCTACACCTTC; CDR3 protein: CASRDGRGYGYTF
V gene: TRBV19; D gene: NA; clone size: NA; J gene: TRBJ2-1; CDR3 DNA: TGTGCCAGTAGTATATGGGGGAGTACTTACAATGAGCAGTTCTTC; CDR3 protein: CASSIWGSTYNEQFF
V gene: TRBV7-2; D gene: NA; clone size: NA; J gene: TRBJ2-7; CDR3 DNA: TGTGCCAGCAGCTTAGATTTGAGTGGAAGTCAGTTC; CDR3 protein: CASSLDLSGSQF
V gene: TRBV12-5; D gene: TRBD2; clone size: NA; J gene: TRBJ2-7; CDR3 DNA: TGTGCTAGTGGTTTGGGGGAGGGCGGGGAGCAGTACTTC; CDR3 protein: CASGLGEGGEQYF
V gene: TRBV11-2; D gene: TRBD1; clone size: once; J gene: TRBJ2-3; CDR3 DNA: TGTGCCAGCAGCGCGGGACAGGGGCTCGATACGCAGTATTTT; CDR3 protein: CASSAGQGLDTQYF
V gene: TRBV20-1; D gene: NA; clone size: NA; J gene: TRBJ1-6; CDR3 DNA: TGCAGTGCTAGTCCCCGGGGTTCACCCCTCCACTTT; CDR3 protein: CSASPRGSPLHF
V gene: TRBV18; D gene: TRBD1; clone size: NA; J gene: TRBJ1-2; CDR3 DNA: TGTGCCAGCTCACCACCGGGACAGGGGGCATTGGGATATGGCTACACCTTC; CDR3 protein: CASSPPGQGALGYGYTF
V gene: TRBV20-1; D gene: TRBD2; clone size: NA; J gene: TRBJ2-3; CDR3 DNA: TGCAGTGCTAGTGATCCGGGTCTGGCTAGCGGGAAACCTGTGGGTACGCAGTATTTT; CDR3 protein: CSASDPGLASGKPVGTQYF
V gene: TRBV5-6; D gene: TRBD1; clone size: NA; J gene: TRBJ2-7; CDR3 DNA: TGTGCCAGCAGCCCGGACAGGGGGTACGAGCAGTACTTC; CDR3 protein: CASSPDRGYEQYF
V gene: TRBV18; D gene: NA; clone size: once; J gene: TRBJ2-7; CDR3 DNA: TGTGCCAGCTCACCACGGGATGTCGGCGAGCAGTACTTC; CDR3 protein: CASSPRDVGEQYF
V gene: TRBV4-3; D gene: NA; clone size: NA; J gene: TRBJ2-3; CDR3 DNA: TGCGCCAGCAGCGTACAGGGCGGGATGACAGATACGCAGTATTTT; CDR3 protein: CASSVQGGMTDTQYF
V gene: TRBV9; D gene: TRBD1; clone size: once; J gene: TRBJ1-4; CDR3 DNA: TGTGCCAGCAGCGCTGGGGACAGGGGTGCTGAAAAACTGTTTTTT; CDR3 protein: CASSAGDRGAEKLFF
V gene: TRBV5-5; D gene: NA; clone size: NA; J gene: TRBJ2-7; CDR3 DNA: TGTGCCAGCAGCTTCGGAGGGATCTCCTACGAGCAGTACTTC; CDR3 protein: CASSFGGISYEQYF
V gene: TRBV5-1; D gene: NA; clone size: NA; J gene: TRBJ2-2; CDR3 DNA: TGCGCCAGCAGCTTGGTTTTTCCGCCCAACACCGGGGAGCTGTTTTTT; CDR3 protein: CASSLVFPPNTGELFF
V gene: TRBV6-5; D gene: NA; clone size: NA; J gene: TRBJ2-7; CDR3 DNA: TGTGCCAGCAGGGCGGGGGGGACAGGGATCCACGAGCAGTACTTC; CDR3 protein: CASRAGGTGIHEQYF
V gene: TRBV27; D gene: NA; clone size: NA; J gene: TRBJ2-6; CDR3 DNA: TGTGCCAGCAGTTTATCCAGGCCCGGGGCCAACGTCCTGACTTTC; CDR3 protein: CASSLSRPGANVLTF
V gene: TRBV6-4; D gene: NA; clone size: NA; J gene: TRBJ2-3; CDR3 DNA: TGTGCCAGCGGAGCGGGCGGCACAGATACGCAGTATTTT; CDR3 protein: CASGAGGTDTQYF
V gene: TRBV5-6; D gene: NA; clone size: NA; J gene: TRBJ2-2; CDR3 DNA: TGTGCCAGCAGCTTTCTTAGGGGCCTAAACACCGGGGAGCTGTTTTTT; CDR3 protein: CASSFLRGLNTGELFF
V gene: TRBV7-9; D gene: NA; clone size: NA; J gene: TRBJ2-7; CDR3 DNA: TGTGCCAGCAGCCTGGACCCTTTCTACGAGCAGTACTTC; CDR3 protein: CASSLDPFYEQYF
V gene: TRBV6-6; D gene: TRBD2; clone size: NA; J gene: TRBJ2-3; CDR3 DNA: TGTGCCAGCAGTTACCCGGGAGGACGGGGGGCAGATACGCAGTATTTT; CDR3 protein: CASSYPGGRGADTQYF
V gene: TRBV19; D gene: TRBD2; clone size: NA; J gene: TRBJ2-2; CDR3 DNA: TGTGCCAGTAGTAAAGCTCTAGCGGCCGCGAACACCGGGGAGCTGTTTTTT; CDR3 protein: CASSKALAAANTGELFF
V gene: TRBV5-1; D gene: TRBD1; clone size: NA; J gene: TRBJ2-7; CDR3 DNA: TGCGCCAGCAGCAGGACCGGGACAGGGAGCTACGAGCAGTACTTC; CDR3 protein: CASSRTGTGSYEQYF
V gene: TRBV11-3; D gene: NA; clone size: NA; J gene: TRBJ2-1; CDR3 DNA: TGTGCCAGCAGCTTAGACAGGACCTACAATGAGCAGTTCTTC; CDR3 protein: CASSLDRTYNEQFF
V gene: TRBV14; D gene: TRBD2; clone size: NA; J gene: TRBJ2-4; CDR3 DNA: TGTGCCAGCAGCCTTGGTGGGGGGGGGATTCAGTACTTC; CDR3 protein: CASSLGGGGIQYF